This entry describes one T cell receptor (beta chain). The CDR3 runs to 19 residues. The data stem from a study of radiotherapy plus CTLA-4 blockade in lung cancer. The overall study: Disease control reached roughly 33%, with objective responses in around 19%.

Sequencing was performed with immunoSEQ multiplex PCR; in TCRdb, only in-frame clones are kept and a portion is missing. The sample contains tens of thousands of clones, around 76% of which appear only once. The sample was peripheral blood, taken from a patient treated with radiotherapy plus ipilimumab. The TCR sequence derives from a human donor with non-small cell lung cancer who had a partial response to radiotherapy plus ipilimumab. Some clones in this sample may be carry-over from other donors' samples. This chain connects TRBV21-1 to TRBJ1-1. TRBV21-1 is deemed a pseudogene. This CDR3 reads CASSPLGSFGGADNTEAFF. CDR3 coding DNA: TGTGCCAGCAGCCCCCTGGGAAGTTTTGGGGGGGCGGATAACACTGAAGCTTTCTTT.